Below, 15 T cell receptor beta chains from the same sample are listed, as sequenced in a study of Ad26.COV2.S vaccination and SARS-CoV-2 variants. Treatment described: some 20 received Ad26.COV2.S at low or high dose, single or two shots; about 5 received placebo; per-sample allocation not given. Material that was analyzed had been drawn on day 63 after the first vaccine or placebo injection. Repertoires were generated with immunoSEQ multiplex PCR, while TCRdb's copy carries only in-frame clones and drops some. This table holds around 300,000 clones, about 90% found once. This material consisted of peripheral blood, taken in a trial of Ad26.COV2.S vaccine versus placebo. These TCRs come from a person between 18 and 60 years old who received the Ad26.COV2.S COVID-19 vaccine or a placebo.

The chain has TRBV14 and TRBJ1-4; no firm D call. The germline V and J ends were trimmed by 1 base and 8 bases, with 8 bases remaining between them. CDR1 is SGHDN and CDR2 is FVKESK in the germline V gene. CDR3 length: 13 residues. The CDR3 spells CASSQGSREKLFF. CDR3 DNA sequence: TGTGCCAGCAGCCAAGGGTCGAGAGAAAAACTGTTTTTT.

This chain joins TRBV4-3 and TRBJ1-3; 9 nucleotides match TRBD1. Looked up from germline, CDR1 is LGHNA and CDR2 is YSLEER. The CDR3 is made up of 18 amino acids. The V segment lost 4 bases and the J segment 0 bases; nucleotides outside the gene matches: 10. In DNA, the CDR3 is TGCGCCAGCAGCCGAGACCCTCTGGGACAGGGCTCTGGAAACACCATATATTTT. This sequence encodes CASSRDPLGQGSGNTIYF.

The CDR3 here is CASSDTGAGPPSYEQYF. For the CDR3, the DNA is TGTGCCAGCAGTGATACAGGGGCAGGGCCTCCTTCGTACGAGCAGTACTTC. V and J are TRBV6-1 and TRBJ2-7, with 7 bases fitting TRBD1. V trimming: 3 bases; J trimming: 4 bases; junction bases outside the gene matches: 15. Germline loops: CDR1 MNHNS, CDR2 SASEGT. The CDR3 totals 17 residues.

The CDR3 coding sequence is TGCGCCAGCAGCCCGGGACAGGGAGACTATGGCTACACCTTC. Translating it yields CASSPGQGDYGYTF. The chain carries TRBV4-3 and TRBJ1-2, with TRBD1 identical over 9 bases. The germline V gene encodes CDR1 LGHNA and CDR2 YSLEER. The trim removed 4 bases at V and 3 bases at J, leaving 3 bases unmatched. The CDR3 extends over 14 amino acids.

This chain connects TRBV5-1 to TRBJ2-2; 8 bases align to TRBD2. V gave up 3 bases and J gave up 0 bases; unmatched junction bases: 1. The CDR3 is made up of 15 amino acids. Germline values: CDR1 SGHRS, CDR2 YFSETQ. CDR3 bases: TGCGCCAGCAGCTATAGCGGGGCGAACACCGGGGAGCTGTTTTTT. Protein sequence: CASSYSGANTGELFF.

The chain has TRBV5-1 and TRBJ2-7; D is possibly TRBD1 (5 bases). V was trimmed by 4 bases and J by 5 bases, leaving 16 bases between them. This CDR3 spans 14 amino acids. Germline V CDR1 and CDR2: SGHRS, YFSETQ. The CDR3 coding sequence is TGCGCCAGCAGCCTAATCCAGGGTAGCCACGAGCAGTACTTC. Translated, it gives CASSLIQGSHEQYF.

This chain uses TRBV7-9 with TRBJ1-2; D is uncertain. Germline CDR1 reads SEHNR; CDR2 reads FQNEAQ (reference sequence). Trimming cost V 7 bases and J 7 bases, with 13 bases left between them. This CDR3 is 12 amino acids long. The CDR3 coding sequence is TGTGCCAGCACCACGGGAGGCGCTGGCTACACCTTC. It codes for CASTTGGAGYTF.

This clone was observed a few times. The CDR3 nucleotides are TGTGCCAGCGTGCCCAACGTAGGGACTGAAGCTTTCTTT. This translates into CASVPNVGTEAFF. The genes are TRBV6-5 and TRBJ1-1; D uncertain. The CDR3 extends over 13 amino acids. The germline CDR1 and CDR2 sequences are MNHEY and SVGAGI. Trimming removed 8 bases from V and 5 bases from J, with 15 bases in between.

This chain uses TRBV5-1 with TRBJ2-3; 8 nucleotides match TRBD2. Per germline, CDR1 SGHRS and CDR2 YFSETQ. The CDR3 extends over 15 amino acids. The J segment lost 5 bases and the V segment lost 2 bases, leaving 7 bases of the junction unmatched. The CDR3 DNA follows: TGCGCCAGCAGCTTCAACGGGGGGGCTGAAGATACGCAGTATTTT. Its translation is CASSFNGGAEDTQYF.

CDR3: CASSPFRTGGKPNSPLHF. In DNA form, the CDR3 reads TGTGCCAGCAGCCCGTTCAGGACAGGGGGCAAGCCGAATTCACCCCTCCACTTT. The chain carries TRBV5-4 and TRBJ1-6; 11 bases are shared with TRBD1. Germline V gene data show CDR1 as SGHNT and CDR2 as YYREEE (reference sequence). The V segment lost 4 bases and the J segment 7 bases; nucleotides outside the gene matches: 13. CDR3 length: 18 residues.

In this sample, this clone turned up once. The chain recombines TRBV11-2 with TRBJ2-1, with D possibly matching TRBD2 (6 bases). The CDR3 totals 17 residues. Germline CDR1 reads SGHAT; CDR2 reads FQNNGV. Trimming left V 4 bases short and J 4 bases short, with 20 bases between. The CDR3 reads CASSSLPGEPGYNEQFF. DNA for the CDR3: TGTGCCAGCAGCTCTCTCCCGGGGGAGCCGGGATACAATGAGCAGTTCTTC. Looking up the rest from reference TRBV11-2 and TRBJ2-1 gives the full variable domain: EAGVAQSPRYKIIEKRQSVAFWCNPISGHATLYWYQQILGQGPKLLIQFQNNGVVDDSQLPKDRFSAERLKGVDSTLKIQPAKLEDSAVYLCASSSLPGEPGYNEQFFGPGTRLTVL.

The gene calls are TRBV4-1 and TRBJ1-4; D remains unclear. V was trimmed by 2 bases and J by 7 bases, leaving 17 bases between them. Germline CDR1 and CDR2: MGHRA and YSYEKL. This CDR3 has 16 amino acids. Here the CDR3 reads CASSQRPRGLGEKLFF. The DNA of the CDR3 is TGCGCCAGCAGCCAACGGCCCCGGGGATTAGGTGAAAAACTGTTTTTT.

This clone turned up a few times. The chain recombines TRBV7-2 with TRBJ1-3; perhaps TRBD1 as D (6 bases). The germline V gene has CDR1 SGHTA and CDR2 FQGNSA. CDR3 length: 14 amino acids. V shed 4 bases and J shed 2 bases, with 9 bases lying between them. In DNA, the CDR3 is TGTGCCAGCAGCTCAGGGGAACCTGGAAACACCATATATTTT. Its translation: CASSSGEPGNTIYF.

The chain has TRBV27 and TRBJ1-5, with D hard to call. V was clipped by 4 bases and J by 3 bases, with 4 bases between them. The CDR3 length is 12 residues. The germline V gene has CDR1 MNHEY and CDR2 SMNVEV (reference sequence). The CDR3 coding sequence is TGTGCCAGCAGTTCAAACAATCAGCCCCAGCATTTT. It is translated as CASSSNNQPQHF.

Only one count was recorded for this clone. The chain has TRBV5-1 and TRBJ2-5; D call uncertain. With 9 bases removed from V and 1 base from J, the gap between germline ends came to 19 bases. Germline V gene lookup returns CDR1 SGHRS and CDR2 YFSETQ. The CDR3 runs to 15 residues. The CDR3 nucleotides are TGCGCCACCAAGAGGTATCGCGAGATCCAAGAGACCCAGTACTTC. It encodes CATKRYREIQETQYF.